A selection of T cell receptor beta chains follows, all from one sample in a study of chemoradiotherapy in HPV16-positive cancers. The method was immunoSEQ multiplex PCR; TCRdb's version includes in-frame clones alone and lacks a portion of them. The data hold 20,000 to 25,000 clones, with around 88% observed a single time. This specimen was blood, taken from a patient who underwent chemoradiotherapy. The receptors originated from a human donor with HPV-associated anogenital cancer. CDR3s include the opening cysteine and the closing phenylalanine or tryptophan. Fields, in order: clone size, D gene, V gene, J gene, CDR3 protein, CDR3 DNA. A D gene is named only where the DNA matches it firmly. Clone size is stated in some rows and not others, as once, few, many or a class when expanded.

size: -; D: -; V: TRBV7-2; J: TRBJ2-7; CDR3: CASSLAPGTQDVTYF; DNA: TGTGCCAGCAGCTTAGCCCCCGGGACTCAAGACGTTACGTACTTC
size: few; D: -; V: TRBV15; J: TRBJ1-5; CDR3: CATSTSGTPREPQHF; DNA: TGTGCCACCAGCACCTCAGGAACGCCAAGGGAGCCCCAGCATTTT
size: once; D: -; V: TRBV11-1; J: TRBJ2-3; CDR3: CASRPDGDTQYF; DNA: TGTGCCAGCAGACCAGACGGAGATACGCAGTATTTT
size: -; D: TRBD1; V: TRBV7-3; J: TRBJ1-2; CDR3: CASSRSGTGDGYTF; DNA: TGTGCCAGCAGCAGATCCGGGACAGGGGATGGCTACACCTTC
size: -; D: TRBD1; V: TRBV10-3; J: TRBJ1-2; CDR3: CAISEPMGGQGNYGYTF; DNA: TGTGCCATCAGTGAGCCCATGGGGGGACAGGGGAACTATGGCTACACCTTC
size: -; D: TRBD2; V: TRBV15; J: TRBJ2-5; CDR3: CATSRVGLAGEERQETQYF; DNA: TGTGCCACCAGCAGAGTAGGGCTAGCGGGAGAGGAAAGACAAGAGACCCAGTACTTC
size: few; D: -; V: TRBV5-5; J: TRBJ1-5; CDR3: CASSLADRVGQPQHF; DNA: TGTGCCAGCAGCTTGGCGGACCGAGTAGGGCAGCCCCAGCATTTT
size: -; D: TRBD1; V: TRBV6-5; J: TRBJ2-5; CDR3: CASTRIGQGRETQYF; DNA: TGTGCCAGCACAAGAATAGGACAGGGAAGGGAGACCCAGTACTTC
size: -; D: -; V: TRBV6-5; J: TRBJ2-7; CDR3: CASRFTGEQYF; DNA: TGTGCCAGCAGGTTTACGGGGGAGCAGTACTTC
size: -; D: TRBD2; V: TRBV9; J: TRBJ2-5; CDR3: CASSPASGSWTQYF; DNA: TGTGCCAGCAGCCCCGCTAGCGGGTCGTGGACCCAGTACTTC
size: -; D: TRBD2; V: TRBV5-1; J: TRBJ2-5; CDR3: CASSLAVQETQYF; DNA: TGCGCCAGCAGCCTAGCGGTCCAAGAGACCCAGTACTTC
size: few; D: TRBD1; V: TRBV5-1; J: TRBJ1-4; CDR3: CASSSESGQGTNEKLFF; DNA: TGCGCCAGCAGCTCTGAGTCGGGACAGGGGACTAATGAAAAACTGTTTTTT
size: few; D: TRBD1; V: TRBV7-2; J: TRBJ1-1; CDR3: CASSLQGVRNTEAFF; DNA: TGTGCCAGCAGCCTTCAGGGGGTTCGGAACACTGAAGCTTTCTTT
size: -; D: TRBD1; V: TRBV6-5; J: TRBJ2-3; CDR3: CASSYSTGGSTDTQYF; DNA: TGTGCCAGCAGTTACTCGACAGGGGGCTCGACAGATACGCAGTATTTT
size: -; D: TRBD1; V: TRBV7-9; J: TRBJ1-4; CDR3: CASSLAMGQGGEKLFF; DNA: TGTGCCAGCAGCTTAGCGATGGGACAGGGAGGTGAAAAACTGTTTTTT
size: -; D: TRBD2; V: TRBV5-5; J: TRBJ2-3; CDR3: CASSVTSGAPTDTQYF; DNA: TGTGCCAGCAGCGTAACTAGCGGGGCCCCCACAGATACGCAGTATTTT